Below are 20 T cell receptor beta chains sequenced from a single sample in a study of shared T cell receptors in the human thymus. The table came from immunoSEQ multiplex PCR; TCRdb's copy has only in-frame clones and leaves some out. Among 600,000 or so clones, about 90% were seen once, and the ten largest hold just under 0.0095%. The same data also went into a second study, on human thymus T cells.

The sequencing sample was made of thymocytes. Receptors were obtained from a boy younger than two with a congenital heart defect.

The chain links TRBV5-6 to TRBJ2-3; 8 bases map to TRBD1. The germline gives CDR1 SGHDT, CDR2 YYEEEE. The CDR3 consists of 16 residues. V was pared by 4 bases and J by 5 bases, with 12 bases of the junction left unmatched. CDR3 nucleotide sequence: TGTGCCAGCAGCGACTACAGGGGGATGAGTGTAGATACGCAGTATTTT. Protein product: CASSDYRGMSVDTQYF.

The chain links TRBV5-6 to TRBJ2-3, with D possibly matching TRBD2 (6 bases). This CDR3 has 14 amino acids. Germline V lookup: CDR1 SGHDT, CDR2 YYEEEE. V was shortened by 1 base and J by 1 base, with 7 bases between the two germline ends. The CDR3 nucleotides are TGTGCCAGCAGCTTGTCTAGCGGCACAGATACGCAGTATTTT. It codes for CASSLSSGTDTQYF.

The chain combines TRBV5-6 with TRBJ2-3, with 8 bases that match TRBD1. V shed 3 bases, J shed 5 bases, and the junction held 5 bases outside the gene matches. Germline CDR1 SGHDT, CDR2 YYEEEE. The CDR3 loop spans 14 amino acids. The CDR3 region is CASSSGQVGDTQYF. The CDR3 bases are TGTGCCAGCAGCTCGGGACAGGTCGGAGATACGCAGTATTTT. The whole variable domain, remainder taken from reference TRBV5-6 and TRBJ2-3, is DAGVTQSPTHLIKTRGQQVTLRCSPKSGHDTVSWYQQALGQGPQFIFQYYEEEERQRGNFPDRFSGHQFPNYSSELNVNALLLGDSALYLCASSSGQVGDTQYFGPGTRLTVL.

The rearrangement links TRBV28 to TRBJ2-4; possible D gene TRBD2, 6 bases. Germline-derived CDR1 and CDR2 are MDHEN and SYDVKM. The length of the CDR3 is 17 residues. V lost 5 bases, J lost 1 base, and 18 bases lay in between. CDR3 DNA: TGTGCCAGCAGTCCTCCCGCGGGGATATGGGCCAAAAACATTCAGTACTTC. Its translation: CASSPPAGIWAKNIQYF.

The gene calls are TRBV28 and TRBJ2-7; no clear D. The CDR3 loop spans 13 amino acids. V lost 3 bases, J lost 3 bases, and 9 bases lay in between. The germline V gene has CDR1 MDHEN and CDR2 SYDVKM. The DNA of the CDR3 is TGTGCCAGCAGTTTTGTGAGACACTACGAGCAGTACTTC. Translation gives CASSFVRHYEQYF.

This clone was detected once. V and J are TRBV2 and TRBJ1-4; no clear D gene. The CDR3 sequence is 21 residues long. Germline lookup yields CDR1 SNHLY and CDR2 FYNNEI. Deletions cut 6 bases from V and 2 bases from J, with 31 bases between. The CDR3 DNA is TGTGCCAGCAGGGGTCGACCTAACATGCATCGGCCAGGCATCACTAATGAAAAACTGTTTTTT. It yields the protein CASRGRPNMHRPGITNEKLFF.

The chain links TRBV6-4 to TRBJ2-2; 10 bases fit TRBD2. Per germline, CDR1 MRHNA and CDR2 SNTAGT. The length of the CDR3 is 14 residues. The V gene end was trimmed by 4 bases and the J gene end by 4 bases; junction bases not matched to a gene: 0. The CDR3 here is CASSASGSTGELFF. The CDR3 DNA is TGTGCCAGCAGTGCTAGCGGGAGCACCGGGGAGCTGTTTTTT.

CDR3: CSADRGAFF. The CDR3, as DNA: TGCAGTGCTGACAGGGGAGCTTTCTTT. This sequence joins TRBV20-1 and TRBJ1-1; 8 positions match TRBD1. After removal of 5 bases from V and 10 bases from J, the junction contained 0 bases not matched to a gene. Germline loops: CDR1 DFQATT, CDR2 SNEGSKA (reference sequence). CDR3 length: 9 amino acids.

In this sample, this clone turned up once. V gene TRBV28 combines with J gene TRBJ1-5; 7 nucleotides line up with TRBD1. The germline V gene has CDR1 MDHEN and CDR2 SYDVKM. Germline trimming cut 5 bases from V and 0 bases from J; bases unmatched to any gene: 7. CDR3 length equals 16 residues. CDR3 sequence (DNA): TGTGCCAGCAGTAGACAGGGTGCGGCTAGCAATCAGCCCCAGCATTTT. Protein: CASSRQGAASNQPQHF. Together with reference TRBV28 and TRBJ1-5, the CDR3 gives the full variable domain: DVKVTQSSRYLVKRTGEKVFLECVQDMDHENMFWYRQDPGLGLRLIYFSYDVKMKEKGDIPEGYSVSREKKERFSLILESASTNQTSMYLCASSRQGAASNQPQHFGDGTRLSIL.

For the CDR3, the DNA is TGTGCCAGCAGCTGGAGGGGTGGGGACACTGAAGCTTTCTTT. Residues: CASSWRGGDTEAFF. V is TRBV5-4 and J is TRBJ1-1; maybe TRBD1 (5 bases). Trimming took off 3 bases at V and 3 bases at J, with 12 bases between the two ends. There are 14 residues in the CDR3. Germline-derived CDR1 and CDR2 are SGHNT and YYREEE (reference sequence).

This clone was picked up one time. In DNA form, the CDR3 reads TGCGCCAGCAGCTGGGGGCCGACAGCTAACCTTAACTATGGCTACACCTTC. Amino acids: CASSWGPTANLNYGYTF. This chain joins TRBV5-1 and TRBJ1-2, with D tentatively TRBD1 (6 bases). V was clipped by 3 bases and J by 1 base, with 19 bases between them. Germline CDR1 and CDR2: SGHRS and YFSETQ. This CDR3 has 17 amino acids.

This chain's CDR3 is CASSEGPTGGFQETQYF. CDR3 in DNA: TGTGCCAGCAGTGAAGGACCAACGGGGGGATTCCAAGAGACCCAGTACTTC. This chain connects TRBV2 to TRBJ2-5; 7 nucleotides align to TRBD2. Germline V gene sequence: CDR1 SNHLY, CDR2 FYNNEI. CDR3 length: 17 residues. Germline trimming cut 1 base from V and 1 base from J; bases unmatched to any gene: 9.

This clone is a singleton in its sample. CDR3 protein: CASSLRQTSGNTGELFF. CDR3 coding DNA: TGTGCCAGCAGTTTAAGGCAGACTAGCGGGAACACCGGGGAGCTGTTTTTT. This chain joins TRBV28 and TRBJ2-2; 9 bases are a match to TRBD2. The CDR3 consists of 17 residues. Per germline, CDR1 MDHEN and CDR2 SYDVKM. The V segment lost 2 bases and the J segment 1 base; nucleotides outside the gene matches: 5.

The chain employs TRBV19 and TRBJ2-1; 13 nucleotides match TRBD2. The trim removed 4 bases at V and 2 bases at J, leaving 11 bases unmatched. CDR3 length: 19 amino acids. The germline V gene encodes CDR1 LNHDA and CDR2 SQIVND (reference sequence). The CDR3 loop reads CASSRQGPTSGRAYNEQFF. The CDR3 DNA is TGTGCCAGTAGTAGACAGGGGCCAACTAGCGGGAGGGCCTACAATGAGCAGTTCTTC.

The chain carries TRBV6-5 and TRBJ1-3; no reliable D call. Trimming removed 11 bases at V and 0 bases at J, with 8 bases between. The CDR3 has 12 amino acids. From germline, CDR1 is MNHEY and CDR2 SVGAGI. CDR3 DNA sequence: TGTGCCTCCCTCAGCTCTGGAAACACCATATATTTT. Its protein product is CASLSSGNTIYF.

The CDR3 coding sequence is TGCGCCAGCAGCTTGGAGGGGTTTGCTAGCGGGGGATTTCCCTACGAGCAGTACTTC. Translation gives CASSLEGFASGGFPYEQYF. This chain connects TRBV5-1 to TRBJ2-7; 10 nucleotides align to TRBD2. Germline loops: CDR1 SGHRS, CDR2 YFSETQ. V gave up 0 bases and J gave up 2 bases; unmatched junction bases: 14. This CDR3 is 19 amino acids long. Looking up the rest from reference TRBV5-1 and TRBJ2-7 gives the full variable domain: KAGVTQTPRYLIKTRGQQVTLSCSPISGHRSVSWYQQTPGQGLQFLFEYFSETQRNKGNFPGRFSGRQFSNSRSEMNVSTLELGDSALYLCASSLEGFASGGFPYEQYFGPGTRLTVT.

J is TRBJ1-1 and V is TRBV25-1; 9 bases align to TRBD1. Germline loops: CDR1 MGHDK, CDR2 SYGVNS. This CDR3 is 13 amino acids long. V dropped 6 bases and J dropped 5; count of bases not matched to a gene: 4. The DNA of the CDR3 is TGTGCCAGCAGAGAGGACAGGGGAACTGAAGCTTTCTTT. Its translation: CASREDRGTEAFF.

The genes are TRBV4-1 and TRBJ2-7, with a tentative D call TRBD1 (6 bases). V was clipped by 0 bases and J by 3 bases, with 9 bases between them. Germline-derived CDR1 and CDR2 are MGHRA and YSYEKL. CDR3 size: 14 residues. CDR3 nucleotides: TGCGCCAGCAGCCAAGAGGTCAGGGGCTACGAGCAGTACTTC. It encodes CASSQEVRGYEQYF.

The chain recombines TRBV12-5 with TRBJ2-7; TRBD1 might be the D (6 bases). CDR1 is LGHNT and CDR2 is FRNRAP in the germline V gene. The CDR3 runs 14 residues. V lost 8 bases and J 0 bases, leaving 14 bases between the germline ends. The CDR3 reads CASRFRDNSYEQYF. The CDR3 DNA is TGTGCTAGTAGATTCCGGGACAACTCCTACGAGCAGTACTTC.

The chain has TRBV6-5 and TRBJ1-6; 10 bases match TRBD1. The CDR3 sequence is 15 residues long. V shed 5 bases and J 7 bases; nucleotides not matched to a gene: 5. Germline CDR1 MNHEY, CDR2 SVGAGI. The CDR3 loop reads CASSAGTGENSPLHF. In DNA form, the CDR3 reads TGTGCCAGCAGTGCCGGGACAGGGGAAAATTCACCCCTCCACTTT.